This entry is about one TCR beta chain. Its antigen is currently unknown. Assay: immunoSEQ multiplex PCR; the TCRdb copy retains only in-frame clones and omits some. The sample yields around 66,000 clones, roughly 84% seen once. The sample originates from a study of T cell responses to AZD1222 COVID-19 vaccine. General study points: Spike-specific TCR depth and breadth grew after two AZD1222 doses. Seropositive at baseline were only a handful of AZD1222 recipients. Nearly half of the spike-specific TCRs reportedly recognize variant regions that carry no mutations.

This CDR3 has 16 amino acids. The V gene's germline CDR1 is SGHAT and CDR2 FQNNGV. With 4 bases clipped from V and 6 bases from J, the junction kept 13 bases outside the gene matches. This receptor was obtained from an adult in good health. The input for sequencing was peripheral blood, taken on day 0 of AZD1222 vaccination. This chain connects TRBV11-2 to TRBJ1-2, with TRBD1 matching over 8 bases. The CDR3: CASSSVRDRLGDGYTF. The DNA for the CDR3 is TGTGCCAGCAGCTCAGTCCGGGACAGGTTAGGTGATGGCTACACCTTC.